Listed here are 5 T cell receptor beta chains from one sample, sequenced in a study of T cells in Graves' hyperthyroidism and ophthalmopathy (dated by TCRdb to the late 2010s). Library preparation employed multiplex PCR. Sequencer: Illumina HiSeq 2000. Amplification of TCR beta CDR3 regions was carried out from RNA transcripts. A first-round RT-PCR of the TCR CDR3 used the HTBI primer set with the Qiagen OneStep RT-PCR kit. TCRdb took the public reads, trimmed them with fastp at Q25, ran MiXCR for clone calling and kept in-frame beta chains. Entries are consolidated by CDR3 protein sequence, retaining the most common genes and DNA. The sample table records around 700,000 distinct CDR3 sequences; roughly 32% of these occur just once. Together, the top ten hold roughly 30% of the sample. Input material: blood. The receptors here all came from a middle-aged woman with Graves' hyperthyroidism.

This chain joins TRBV30 and TRBJ2-7; tentatively, D is TRBD1 (6 bases). This CDR3 has 11 amino acids. V dropped 5 bases and J dropped 2 bases, with 7 bases sitting between them. Germline V lookup: CDR1 GTSNPN, CDR2 SVGIG (reference sequence). The CDR3 DNA is TGTGCCTGGGGACAGACCTACGAGCAGTACTTC. It is translated as CAWGQTYEQYF.

This clonotype was found many times. The rearrangement links TRBV9 to TRBJ1-1; D not resolved. Trimming removed 2 bases from V and 3 bases from J, with 11 bases in between. CDR1 is SGDLS, CDR2 YYNGEE, per germline. This CDR3 contains 14 residues. The CDR3 loop reads CASSVGVGYTEAFF. In DNA, the CDR3 is TGTGCCAGCAGCGTTGGGGTAGGCTACACTGAAGCTTTCTTT.

There are many counts of this clonotype. The rearrangement joins TRBV5-1 to TRBJ1-6; possible D gene TRBD1, 6 bases. The length of the CDR3 is 14 residues. Trimming left V 5 bases short and J 7 bases short, with 13 bases between. The V gene's germline CDR1 is SGHRS and CDR2 YFSETQ. CDR3 in DNA: TGCGCCAGCAGAGGTGGGGGCGAGAATTCACCCCTCCACTTT. It specifies CASRGGGENSPLHF.

Concerning this clonotype itself: This clone may be a read error of a much larger clone one base away. This sequence joins TRBV4-3 and TRBJ1-2; D is ambiguous. The CDR3 spans 11 residues. Germline CDR1 is LGHNA and CDR2 is YSLEER. CDR3 nucleotides: TGCGCCAGCAGCCATCATAATGGCTGCACCTTC. This codes for CASSHHNGCTF.

This clonotype came up many times. The chain recombines TRBV5-4 with TRBJ2-7; 9 bases fit TRBD1. Looked up from germline, CDR1 is SGHNT and CDR2 is YYREEE (reference sequence). The CDR3 contains 12 residues. Unmatched junction bases numbered 2, after V lost 4 bases and J lost 6 bases. CDR3: CASSRDRAEQYF. The CDR3 region has the DNA TGTGCCAGCAGCAGGGACAGGGCCGAGCAGTACTTC.